This T cell receptor (beta chain) stems from a study of T cell changes during pregnancy in multiple sclerosis. The CDR3 loop spans 15 amino acids. The V gene end was trimmed by 3 bases and the J gene end by 3 bases; junction bases not matched to a gene: 8. In germline, CDR1 is LNHNV, CDR2 YYDKDF (reference sequence). TCRdb's table, derived via immunoSEQ multiplex PCR, lists solely in-frame clones and lacks some. Found here are 70,000 to 80,000 clones, 85% to 95% of them singletons; the top ten hold more than 0.9%. The chain carries TRBV15 and TRBJ2-7, with TRBD1 matching 7 bases. The sequences come from peripheral blood, collected in the first trimester of pregnancy. The source of this sequence is a female donor with multiple sclerosis, enrolled in a pregnancy study. The CDR3: CATSSGRGQYYEQYF. The CDR3 bases are TGTGCCACCAGCAGTGGCCGGGGACAGTACTACGAGCAGTACTTC.